This T cell receptor (beta chain) emerged from a study of CD8+CD57+ T cells in acquired aplastic anemia. Overall study: On average, sorted CD4+ and CD8+ cells gave about 3.1 ug of DNA.

The V and J ends lost 1 base and 5 bases respectively, with 11 bases between them. The CDR3 sequence is 14 residues long. Germline loops: CDR1 MNHEY, CDR2 SMNVEV (reference sequence). Findings and limits, study-wide: Controls did not differ significantly from patients in CD8+ Simpson's diversity.

Whoever was chosen for sequencing had shown CD8+CD57+ cell expansion by flow cytometry. Patients were treatment-naive when blood was sampled. A few counts support this clonotype. Its specificity is unknown. The template used for profiling TCR beta VDJ and CDR3 was genomic DNA. TCRdb re-called the reads with MiXCR, one entry per CDR3 protein. The sample contains approximately 120,000 distinct CDR3 sequences, approximately 36% of which appear only once. The J gene is TRBJ2-5, the V gene TRBV27; D is ambiguous. The TCR comes from a human donor with aplastic anemia. Sequencing used sorted CD4+, CD8+, or CD8+CD57+ T cells (not recorded which) from PBMCs. The CDR3 is CASSLYPFKETQYF. CDR3 bases: TGTGCCAGCAGTTTATACCCGTTTAAGGAGACCCAGTACTTC.